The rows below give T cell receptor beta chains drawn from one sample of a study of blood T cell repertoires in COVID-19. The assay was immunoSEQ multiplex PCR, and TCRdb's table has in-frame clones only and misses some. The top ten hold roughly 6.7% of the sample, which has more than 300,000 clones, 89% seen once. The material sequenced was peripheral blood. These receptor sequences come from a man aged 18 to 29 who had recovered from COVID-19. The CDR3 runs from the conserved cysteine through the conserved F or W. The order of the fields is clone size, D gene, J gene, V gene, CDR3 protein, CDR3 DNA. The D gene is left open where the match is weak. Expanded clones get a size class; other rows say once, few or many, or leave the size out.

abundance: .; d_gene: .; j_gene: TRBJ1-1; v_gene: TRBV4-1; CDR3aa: CASSQDPYQGLNTEAFF; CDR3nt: TGCGCCAGCAGCCAAGACCCCTACCAGGGGCTGAACACTGAAGCTTTCTTT
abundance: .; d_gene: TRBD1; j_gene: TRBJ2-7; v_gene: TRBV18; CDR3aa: CASSPAGPGTGRNEQYF; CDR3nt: TGTGCCAGCTCACCAGCCGGCCCCGGGACAGGGAGAAACGAGCAGTACTTC
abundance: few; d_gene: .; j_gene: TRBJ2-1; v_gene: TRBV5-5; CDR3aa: CASSPSGLYNEQFF; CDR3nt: TGTGCCAGCAGCCCCTCGGGACTCTACAATGAGCAGTTCTTC
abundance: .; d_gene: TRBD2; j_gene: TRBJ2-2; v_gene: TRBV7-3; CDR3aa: CASSSGLGGELFF; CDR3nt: TGTGCCAGCAGCTCAGGACTAGGCGGGGAGCTGTTTTTT
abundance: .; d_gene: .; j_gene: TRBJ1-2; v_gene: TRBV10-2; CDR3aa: CASRNLGVNYGYTF; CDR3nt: TGCGCCAGCAGAAATTTGGGAGTTAACTATGGCTACACCTTC
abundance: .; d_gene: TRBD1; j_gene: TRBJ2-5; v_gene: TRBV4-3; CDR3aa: CASSQTAGTGAMETQYF; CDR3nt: TGCGCCAGCAGCCAAACCGCCGGGACAGGGGCGATGGAGACCCAGTACTTC
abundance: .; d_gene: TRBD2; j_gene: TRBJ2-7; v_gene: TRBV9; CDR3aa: CASSVGLAGVTYEQYF; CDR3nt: TGTGCCAGCAGCGTAGGACTAGCGGGAGTTACCTACGAGCAGTACTTC
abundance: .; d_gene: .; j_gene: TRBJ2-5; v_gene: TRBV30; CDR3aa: CAWSVGLQETQYF; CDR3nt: TGTGCCTGGAGTGTAGGACTTCAAGAGACCCAGTACTTC
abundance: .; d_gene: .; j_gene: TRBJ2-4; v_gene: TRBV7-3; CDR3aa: CASSLFRWGDLSCPKNIQYF; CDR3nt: TGTGCCAGCAGCTTATTTAGGTGGGGGGACTTAAGTTGTCCTAAAAACATTCAGTACTTC
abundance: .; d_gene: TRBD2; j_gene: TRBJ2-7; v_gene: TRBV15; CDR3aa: CATSRGETSGKYEQYF; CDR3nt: TGTGCCACCAGCAGAGGCGAGACTAGCGGGAAGTACGAGCAGTACTTC
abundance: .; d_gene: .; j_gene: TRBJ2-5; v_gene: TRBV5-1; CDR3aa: CASSPRAGVRAETQYF; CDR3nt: TGCGCCAGCAGCCCCCGGGCGGGTGTTCGAGCGGAGACCCAGTACTTC
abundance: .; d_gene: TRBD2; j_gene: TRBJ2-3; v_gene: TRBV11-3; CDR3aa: CASSSLAGGPADTQYF; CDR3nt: TGTGCCAGCAGCTCCCTAGCGGGGGGCCCCGCAGATACGCAGTATTTT
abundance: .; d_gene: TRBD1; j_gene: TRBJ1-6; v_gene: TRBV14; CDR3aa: CASSQGTGRIYNSPLHF; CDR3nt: TGTGCCAGCAGCCAAGGGACAGGGCGCATCTATAATTCACCCCTCCACTTT
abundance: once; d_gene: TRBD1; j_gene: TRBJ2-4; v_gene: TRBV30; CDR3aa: CAWGQGAYAIQYF; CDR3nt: TGTGCCTGGGGGCAGGGGGCATATGCCATTCAGTACTTC
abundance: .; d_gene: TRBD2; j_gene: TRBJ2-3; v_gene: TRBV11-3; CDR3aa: CASSLGGTSPRTDTQYF; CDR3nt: TGTGCCAGCAGCTTAGGCGGGACTAGTCCTCGCACAGATACGCAGTATTTT
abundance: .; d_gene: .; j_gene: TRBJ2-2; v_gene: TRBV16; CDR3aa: CASSQSRHLNTGELFF; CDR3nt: TGTGCCAGCAGCCAATCCAGGCACTTGAACACCGGGGAGCTGTTTTTT
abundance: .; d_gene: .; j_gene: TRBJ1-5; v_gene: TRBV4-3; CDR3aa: CASSQEWGSHQPQHF; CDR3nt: TGCGCCAGCAGCCAAGAATGGGGCTCGCATCAGCCCCAGCATTTT
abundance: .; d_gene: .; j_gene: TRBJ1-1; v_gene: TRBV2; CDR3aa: CASGGTEAFF; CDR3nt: TGTGCCAGCGGAGGCACTGAAGCTTTCTTT
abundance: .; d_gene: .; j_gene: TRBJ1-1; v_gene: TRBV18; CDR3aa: CASSPRGGTEAFF; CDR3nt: TGTGCCAGCTCACCTAGGGGTGGGACTGAAGCTTTCTTT
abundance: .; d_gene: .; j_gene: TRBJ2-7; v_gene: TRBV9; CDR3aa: CASSVETGDSYEQYF; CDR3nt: TGTGCCAGCAGCGTCGAGACAGGCGATTCCTACGAGCAGTACTTC
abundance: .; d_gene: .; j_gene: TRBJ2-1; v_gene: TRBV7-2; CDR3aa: CASSLEYYSHEQFF; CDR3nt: TGTGCCAGCAGCTTAGAATACTACTCCCATGAGCAGTTCTTC
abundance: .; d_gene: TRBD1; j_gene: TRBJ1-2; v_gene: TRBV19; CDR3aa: CASSTRTGEDGYGYTF; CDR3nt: TGTGCCAGTAGTACTCGGACAGGGGAGGATGGCTATGGCTACACCTTC
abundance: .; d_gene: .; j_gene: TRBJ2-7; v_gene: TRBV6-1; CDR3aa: CASSEMRQHSYEQYF; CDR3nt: TGTGCCAGCAGTGAAATGAGACAGCACTCCTACGAGCAGTACTTC
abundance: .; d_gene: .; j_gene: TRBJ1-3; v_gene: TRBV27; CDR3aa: CASSLSRAGNTIYF; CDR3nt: TGTGCCAGCAGTTTAAGCAGGGCTGGAAACACCATATATTTT
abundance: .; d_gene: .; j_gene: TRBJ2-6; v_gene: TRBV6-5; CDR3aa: CASSYSGIPGANVLTF; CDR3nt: TGTGCCAGCAGTTACTCCGGGATCCCTGGGGCCAACGTCCTGACTTTC
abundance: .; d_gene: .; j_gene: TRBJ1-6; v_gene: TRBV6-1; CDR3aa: CASSDSVPRPLHF; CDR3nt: TGTGCCAGCAGTGATTCTGTCCCTCGTCCCCTCCACTTT
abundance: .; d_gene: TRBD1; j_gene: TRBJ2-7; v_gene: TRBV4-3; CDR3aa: CASSLGSGTGAYEQYF; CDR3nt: TGCGCCAGCAGCCTAGGGTCGGGGACAGGGGCTTACGAGCAGTACTTC
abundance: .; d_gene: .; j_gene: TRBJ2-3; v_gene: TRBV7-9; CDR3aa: CASSLAPGGQTDTQYF; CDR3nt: TGTGCCAGCAGCTTAGCGCCCGGGGGGCAGACAGATACGCAGTATTTT
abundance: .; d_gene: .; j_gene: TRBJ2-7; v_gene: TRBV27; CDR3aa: CASSLSAGLYEQYF; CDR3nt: TGTGCCAGCAGTTTATCGGCAGGACTATACGAGCAGTACTTC
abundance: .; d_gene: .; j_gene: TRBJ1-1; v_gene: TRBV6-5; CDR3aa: CASSIHGTGGIAFF; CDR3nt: TGTGCCAGCAGTATACATGGGACGGGGGGTATTGCTTTCTTT
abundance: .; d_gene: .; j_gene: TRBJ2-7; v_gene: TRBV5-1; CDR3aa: CASSLGYQTVYEQYF; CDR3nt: TGCGCCAGCAGCTTGGGTTATCAAACAGTCTACGAGCAGTACTTC
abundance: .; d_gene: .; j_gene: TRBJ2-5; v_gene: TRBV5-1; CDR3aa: CASSPLTTYQETQYF; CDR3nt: TGCGCCAGCAGCCCCCTAACGACATACCAAGAGACCCAGTACTTC
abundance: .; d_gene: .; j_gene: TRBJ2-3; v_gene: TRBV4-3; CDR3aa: CASSQELVSTDTQYF; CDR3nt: TGCGCCAGCAGCCAAGAACTAGTCAGCACAGATACGCAGTATTTT
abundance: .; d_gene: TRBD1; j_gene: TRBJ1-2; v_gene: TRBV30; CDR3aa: CAWSVPQGYGYTF; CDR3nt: TGTGCCTGGAGTGTACCACAGGGGTATGGCTACACCTTC
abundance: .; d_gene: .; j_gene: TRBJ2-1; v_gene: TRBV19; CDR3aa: CASSIVGRPYNEQFF; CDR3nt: TGTGCCAGTAGTATCGTGGGCAGGCCGTACAATGAGCAGTTCTTC
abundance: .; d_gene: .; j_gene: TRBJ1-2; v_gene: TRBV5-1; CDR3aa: CASSLASRNYGYTF; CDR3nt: TGCGCCAGCAGCTTGGCGAGTCGTAACTATGGCTACACCTTC
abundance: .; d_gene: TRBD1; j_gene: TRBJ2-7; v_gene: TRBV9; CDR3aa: CASSAGQAISSYEQYF; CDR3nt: TGTGCCAGCAGCGCAGGACAGGCAATCAGCTCCTACGAGCAGTACTTC
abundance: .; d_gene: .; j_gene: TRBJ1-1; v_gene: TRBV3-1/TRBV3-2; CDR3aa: CASSQGARVNTEAFF; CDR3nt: TGTGCCAGCAGCCAGGGGGCTAGAGTGAACACTGAAGCTTTCTTT
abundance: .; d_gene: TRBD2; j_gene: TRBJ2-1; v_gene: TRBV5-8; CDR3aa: CASSWGTSGNNEQFF; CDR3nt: TGTGCCAGCAGCTGGGGGACTAGCGGGAACAATGAGCAGTTCTTC
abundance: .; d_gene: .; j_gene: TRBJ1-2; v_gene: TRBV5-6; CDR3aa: CASRLLDSNYGYTF; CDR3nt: TGTGCCAGCAGGCTTTTGGACAGTAACTATGGCTACACCTTC
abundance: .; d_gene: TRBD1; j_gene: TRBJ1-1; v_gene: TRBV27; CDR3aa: CASSITGVNTEAFF; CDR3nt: TGTGCCAGCAGTATTACAGGGGTGAACACTGAAGCTTTCTTT
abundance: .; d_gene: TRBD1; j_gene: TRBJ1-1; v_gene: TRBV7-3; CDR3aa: CASSLRTGKFTEAFF; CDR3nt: TGTGCCAGCAGCTTAAGGACAGGGAAGTTCACTGAAGCTTTCTTT
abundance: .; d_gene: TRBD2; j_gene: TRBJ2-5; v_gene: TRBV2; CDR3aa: CASSLTLGGETQYF; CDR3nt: TGTGCCAGCAGCCTAACATTGGGGGGGGAGACCCAGTACTTC
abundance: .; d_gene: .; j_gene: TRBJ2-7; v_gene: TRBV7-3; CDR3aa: CASTWGQGYEQYF; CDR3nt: TGTGCCAGCACCTGGGGGCAGGGCTACGAGCAGTACTTC
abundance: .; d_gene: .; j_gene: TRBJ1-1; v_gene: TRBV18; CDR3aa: CASSPPSVEQAEAFF; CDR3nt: TGTGCCAGCTCACCACCGAGCGTTGAACAGGCCGAAGCTTTCTTT
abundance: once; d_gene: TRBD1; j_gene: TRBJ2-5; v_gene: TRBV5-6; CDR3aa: CASSSTGGLGQETQYF; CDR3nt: TGTGCCAGCAGCAGTACAGGGGGCTTGGGCCAAGAGACCCAGTACTTC
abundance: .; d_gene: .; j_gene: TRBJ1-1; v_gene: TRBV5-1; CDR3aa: CASSLPQGLKGRNTEAFF; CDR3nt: TGCGCCAGCAGCTTACCACAGGGCTTAAAGGGTAGAAACACTGAAGCTTTCTTT